The 21 T cell receptor beta chains presented below share a single source sample, sequenced in a study of T cell changes during pregnancy in multiple sclerosis. Data came from immunoSEQ multiplex PCR; TCRdb stores just in-frame clones and leaves some out. The table includes some 80,000 clones, 92% detected once. The sample consisted of peripheral blood, taken before pregnancy. The receptors here all came from a female donor with multiple sclerosis, enrolled in a pregnancy study.

The genes are TRBV29-1 and TRBJ2-1, with 10 bases that match TRBD1. This CDR3 has 13 amino acids. The trim removed 4 bases at V and 7 bases at J, leaving 4 bases unmatched. Germline V gene sequence: CDR1 SQVTM, CDR2 ANQGSEA. This chain's CDR3 is CSVGDRGWNEQFF. The CDR3 region has the DNA TGCAGCGTTGGGGACAGGGGATGGAATGAGCAGTTCTTC.

The J gene is TRBJ2-2, the V gene TRBV27, with D hard to call. CDR1 and CDR2 from the germline V gene are MNHEY and SMNVEV (reference sequence). V dropped 6 bases and J dropped 3 bases, with 5 bases sitting between them. There are 12 residues in the CDR3. CDR3: CASRTYTGELFF. The CDR3 DNA sequence: TGTGCCAGCAGAACTTACACCGGGGAGCTGTTTTTT.

V usage is TRBV5-4 and J usage is TRBJ2-1; D not certain. Germline values: CDR1 SGHNT, CDR2 YYREEE (reference sequence). V was pared by 0 bases and J by 4 bases, with 5 bases between. The CDR3 is 13 amino acids. In nucleotides, the CDR3 is TGTGCCAGCAGCTTGGACAGATACAATGAGCAGTTCTTC. Translated, it gives CASSLDRYNEQFF.

V usage is TRBV30 and J usage is TRBJ1-1; TRBD1 might be the D (6 bases). Trimming cost V 5 bases and J 3 bases, with 13 bases left between them. The CDR3 covers 13 residues. Germline V lookup: CDR1 GTSNPN, CDR2 SVGIG (reference sequence). As DNA, the CDR3 is TGTGCCTGGGCTAAGGGGGGGGACACTGAAGCTTTCTTT. Its protein is CAWAKGGDTEAFF. Full variable domain (outside the CDR3, taken from reference TRBV30 and TRBJ1-1): SQTIHQWPATLVQPVGSPLSLECTVEGTSNPNLYWYRQAAGRGLQLLFYSVGIGQISSEVPQNLSASRPQDRQFILSSKKLLLSDSGFYLCAWAKGGDTEAFFGQGTRLTVV.

This clone was observed at least ten times. The chain combines TRBV6-5 with TRBJ2-2; 8 nucleotides line up with TRBD1. Losses at the gene ends were 6 bases for V and 5 bases for J; bases not matched to a gene: 5. There are 14 residues in the CDR3. The germline gives CDR1 MNHEY, CDR2 SVGAGI. CDR3 loop: CASRRTGGTGELFF. DNA for the CDR3: TGTGCCAGCAGGCGTACAGGGGGGACCGGGGAGCTGTTTTTT.

This chain connects TRBV27 to TRBJ2-3; 10 bases are a match to TRBD2. With 6 bases clipped from V and 2 bases from J, the junction kept 5 bases outside the gene matches. Germline CDR1 and CDR2: MNHEY and SMNVEV (reference sequence). This CDR3 region has 15 residues. The CDR3 spells CASREREGPTDTQYF. For the CDR3, the DNA is TGTGCCAGCAGAGAGCGGGAGGGCCCCACAGATACGCAGTATTTT.

The table lists this clone with a count of one. The rearrangement uses TRBV14 and TRBJ2-7; D is perhaps TRBD2 (6 bases). The CDR3 has 14 amino acids. The V end was cut by 0 bases, the J end by 6 bases, with 12 bases between. From germline, CDR1 is SGHDN and CDR2 FVKESK. CDR3 amino acids: CASSQDGGIREQYF. The CDR3 DNA follows: TGTGCCAGCAGCCAAGATGGAGGGATCCGCGAGCAGTACTTC.

The genes are TRBV7-8 and TRBJ2-5, with 13 bases fitting TRBD2. The J call is in doubt because the DNA end fits TRBJ2-7 better. Germline CDR1 is SGHVS and CDR2 is FQNEAQ. This CDR3 contains 17 residues. CDR3: CASSLMGLAGSWYEQYF. CDR3 bases: TGTGCCAGCAGCTTAATGGGACTAGCGGGAAGTTGGTACGAGCAGTACTTC.

As DNA, the CDR3 is TGTGCCAGCAGTGCTCGACACCTCCTTTCTTCTAGCACAGATACGCAGTATTTT. Amino acids: CASSARHLLSSSTDTQYF. The chain has TRBV6-1 and TRBJ2-3; D call uncertain. This CDR3 contains 18 residues. The V end lost 4 bases, the J end lost 0 bases, and 20 bases lay between the germline ends. Germline CDR1 reads MNHNS; CDR2 reads SASEGT.

The chain employs TRBV21-1 and TRBJ2-2; the table names TRBD2, a call not compared with the DNA. TRBV21-1 counts as a pseudogene. The CDR3 covers 19 residues. CDR3 loop: CASSKGRRGLAGHTGELFF. CDR3 sequence (DNA): TGTGCCAGCAGCAAAGGAAGAAGGGGACTAGCGGGACATACCGGGGAGCTGTTTTTT.

CDR3 protein: CASSDEGTSSYEQYF. DNA for the CDR3: TGTGCCAGCAGTGATGAGGGGACTAGCTCCTACGAGCAGTACTTC. V is TRBV2 and J is TRBJ2-7; TRBD2 matches 8 bases. The germline V gene has CDR1 SNHLY and CDR2 FYNNEI. The CDR3 length is 15 residues. The V segment lost 3 bases and the J segment 0 bases; nucleotides outside the gene matches: 4.

This clone has just one count. This chain joins TRBV6-6 and TRBJ1-1, with 8 bases aligning to TRBD1. V dropped 2 bases and J dropped 5; count of bases not matched to a gene: 7. CDR3 size: 15 residues. Germline assignment: CDR1 MNHNY and CDR2 SVGAGI (reference sequence). The CDR3 sequence: CASSYPRQGPTEAFF. The CDR3 nucleotides are TGTGCCAGCAGTTACCCCCGACAGGGGCCGACTGAAGCTTTCTTT.

This chain uses TRBV19 with TRBJ2-5; TRBD2 matches 7 bases. With V trimmed by 5 bases and J by 5 bases, 11 bases remained unmatched. Per the germline V gene, CDR1 is LNHDA and CDR2 is SQIVND (reference sequence). The length of the CDR3 is 15 residues. CDR3 amino acids: CASSSVGGVEETQYF. The CDR3 nucleotides read TGTGCCAGTAGTTCCGTGGGGGGGGTCGAGGAGACCCAGTACTTC.

The rearrangement links TRBV14 to TRBJ2-3, with D perhaps TRBD1 (5 bases). The germline CDR1 and CDR2 sequences are SGHDN and FVKESK. Trimming cost V 0 bases and J 1 base, with 11 bases left between them. The CDR3 extends over 16 amino acids. The CDR3 loop reads CASSQDWGARTDTQYF. The CDR3 DNA reads as TGTGCCAGCAGCCAAGATTGGGGCGCCCGCACAGATACGCAGTATTTT.

The chain recombines TRBV6-5 with TRBJ2-7; D might be TRBD1 (6 bases). Trimming took off 5 bases at V and 6 bases at J, with 11 bases between the two ends. There are 12 residues in the CDR3. Per germline, CDR1 MNHEY and CDR2 SVGAGI. The CDR3 nucleotides are TGTGCCAGCAGTCTCACAGGGTCCGAGCAGTACTTC. Amino acids: CASSLTGSEQYF.

The gene calls are TRBV28 and TRBJ1-2, with D hard to call. This CDR3 region has 12 residues. Trimming took 6 bases from V and 2 from J, leaving 7 bases between them. Germline assignment: CDR1 MDHEN and CDR2 SYDVKM. The CDR3 DNA sequence: TGTGCCAGCAGGCGGAGCAACTATGGCTACACCTTC. As protein: CASRRSNYGYTF.

In its sample, this clone was seen a few times. The V and J genes are TRBV19 and TRBJ1-1; D gene unclear. Germline V lookup: CDR1 LNHDA, CDR2 SQIVND (reference sequence). V lost 2 bases to trimming and J lost 6 bases, with 16 bases between them. CDR3 size: 15 residues. The CDR3 coding sequence is TGTGCCAGTAGTATAAATAGCGCCGGGCAGTCTGAAGCTTTCTTT. Translated: CASSINSAGQSEAFF.

The chain has TRBV28 and TRBJ1-2, with D tentatively TRBD1 (6 bases). V lost 3 bases and J lost 4, with 9 bases in between. The CDR3 totals 13 residues. Germline assignment: CDR1 MDHEN and CDR2 SYDVKM. The CDR3 protein is CASSFSRGYGYTF. CDR3 sequence (DNA): TGTGCCAGCAGTTTTTCCAGGGGCTATGGCTACACCTTC.

The chain carries TRBV19 and TRBJ2-2; 7 nucleotides agree with TRBD2. Germline CDR1 and CDR2: LNHDA and SQIVND (reference sequence). The J segment lost 4 bases and the V segment lost 5 bases, leaving 10 bases of the junction unmatched. The CDR3 has 16 amino acids. In DNA form, the CDR3 reads TGTGCCAGTAGTCCTCAGAGCGGGACCCTCACCGGGGAGCTGTTTTTT. It encodes CASSPQSGTLTGELFF.

The chain has TRBV7-2 and TRBJ1-3; D is possibly TRBD1 (6 bases). The V end was cut by 5 bases, the J end by 3 bases, with 11 bases between. The CDR3 totals 14 residues. The germline V gene has CDR1 SGHTA and CDR2 FQGNSA. CDR3 sequence (DNA): TGTGCCAGCAGCCTAGGGGGGGATGGAAACACCATATATTTT. As protein: CASSLGGDGNTIYF. Full variable domain (rest looked up from reference TRBV7-2 and TRBJ1-3): GAGVSQSPSNKVTEKGKDVELRCDPISGHTALYWYRQSLGQGLEFLIYFQGNSAPDKSGLPSDRFSAERTGGSVSTLTIQRTQQEDSAVYLCASSLGGDGNTIYFGEGSWLTVV.

The rearrangement links TRBV7-3 to TRBJ2-1; TRBD1 is a possible D gene (7 bases). Trimming took off 5 bases at V and 3 bases at J, with 17 bases between the two ends. CDR3 length: 16 amino acids. Germline V CDR1 and CDR2: SGHTA, FQGTGA. CDR3 bases: TGTGCCAGCAGCCCCCTCGGAGGGGGCGGCTACAATGAGCAGTTCTTC. Its translation: CASSPLGGGGYNEQFF.